This T cell receptor beta chain comes out of a study of CD8 T cells in ankylosing spondylitis. Libraries of TCR beta came from quantitative 5'-RACE with molecular barcodes. TCRdb used MiXCR to reprocess the 5' RACE reads, holding one entry per CDR3 protein. The sample shows around 430,000 distinct CDR3 sequences, 17% of them seen only once. Points on this clonotype: The antigen remains undetermined.

Points from the study as a whole: With a CD8+ phenotype, disease-linked clones were relatively rare in peripheral blood. Reactive arthritis synovial fluid and blood were previously reported to contain some motif variants. One TCR beta motif, made up of roughly 8 highly homologous variants, appeared characteristic of ankylosing spondylitis blood. It was reported that disease-linked clones were significantly enriched in matched ankylosing spondylitis synovial fluid.

V was pared by 6 bases and J by 3 bases, with 7 bases of the junction left unmatched. Germline-derived CDR1 and CDR2 are DFQATT and SNEGSKA (reference sequence). This CDR3 has 13 amino acids. The sequenced sample consisted of blood, either unsorted or a sorted T cell fraction (not recorded which). The sequence derives from a male donor with ankylosing spondylitis. The chain has TRBV20-1 and TRBJ2-7; 8 nucleotides align to TRBD1. CDR3 amino acids: CSAEQGGGYEQYF. Here the CDR3 DNA reads TGCAGTGCCGAACAGGGGGGAGGCTACGAGCAGTACTTC.